The rows below give T cell receptor beta chains drawn from one sample of a study of OX40 agonist ivuxolimab in advanced cancers. Sequenced by immunoSEQ multiplex PCR; TCRdb stores in-frame clones only, minus some. The profile shows around 70,000 clones, approximately 83% of them singletons. Sequenced here: CD4+ or CD8+ T cells sorted from blood, sampled in a trial of the OX40 agonist ivuxolimab. The receptors come from an adult with an advanced solid tumor such as melanoma, head and neck, liver or kidney cancer. Each CDR3 is given with its conserved first and last residue. Fields, in order: clone size, J gene, D gene, V gene, CDR3 protein, CDR3 DNA. The D gene is left open where the match is weak. A clone size is listed for some rows: how often the clone was seen (once, few, many), or a class if it is expanded.

clone_size: NA
j_call: TRBJ1-3
d_call: TRBD1
v_call: TRBV15
cdr3_aa: CATSRGDSSGNTIYF
cdr3_nt: TGTGCCACCAGCAGAGGGGACAGCTCTGGAAACACCATATATTTT

clone_size: medium-sized
j_call: TRBJ2-2
d_call: TRBD1
v_call: TRBV5-1
cdr3_aa: CASSLVPGQDTGELFF
cdr3_nt: TGCGCCAGCAGCTTGGTCCCGGGACAGGACACCGGGGAGCTGTTTTTT

clone_size: NA
j_call: TRBJ2-2
d_call: NA
v_call: TRBV9
cdr3_aa: CASSRKDSANTGELFF
cdr3_nt: TGTGCCAGCAGCAGGAAGGACAGCGCAAACACCGGGGAGCTGTTTTTT

clone_size: NA
j_call: TRBJ1-4
d_call: TRBD1
v_call: TRBV19
cdr3_aa: CASSPGTATNEKLFF
cdr3_nt: TGTGCCAGTAGTCCAGGGACAGCAACTAATGAAAAACTGTTTTTT

clone_size: NA
j_call: TRBJ1-1
d_call: NA
v_call: TRBV7-2
cdr3_aa: CASSWDGNTEAFF
cdr3_nt: TGTGCCAGCAGCTGGGACGGGAACACTGAAGCTTTCTTT

clone_size: NA
j_call: TRBJ2-2
d_call: NA
v_call: TRBV19
cdr3_aa: CASSIVSNTGELFF
cdr3_nt: TGTGCCAGTAGTATTGTCTCTAACACCGGGGAGCTGTTTTTT

clone_size: NA
j_call: TRBJ2-7
d_call: NA
v_call: TRBV10-1
cdr3_aa: CASSESKGGERTYEQYF
cdr3_nt: TGCGCCAGCAGTGAGTCGAAAGGAGGGGAGCGGACCTACGAGCAGTACTTC

clone_size: NA
j_call: TRBJ2-5
d_call: TRBD1
v_call: TRBV6-1
cdr3_aa: CASSGEDRAWETQYF
cdr3_nt: TGTGCCAGCAGTGGAGAGGACAGGGCGTGGGAGACCCAGTACTTC

clone_size: NA
j_call: TRBJ1-1
d_call: NA
v_call: TRBV6-1
cdr3_aa: CASSPRGGFDTEAFF
cdr3_nt: TGTGCCAGCAGTCCTCGGGGAGGGTTCGACACTGAAGCTTTCTTT

clone_size: NA
j_call: TRBJ1-2
d_call: TRBD1
v_call: TRBV28
cdr3_aa: CASSGDRDGYTF
cdr3_nt: TGTGCCAGCAGTGGGGACAGGGATGGCTACACCTTC

clone_size: few
j_call: TRBJ1-5
d_call: TRBD1
v_call: TRBV19
cdr3_aa: CASRVGGTGYNQPQHF
cdr3_nt: TGTGCCAGTAGGGTAGGAGGGACAGGTTACAATCAGCCCCAGCATTTT

clone_size: NA
j_call: TRBJ1-5
d_call: TRBD1
v_call: TRBV28
cdr3_aa: CASSAGQDLNQPQHF
cdr3_nt: TGTGCCAGCAGTGCGGGACAGGATCTCAATCAGCCCCAGCATTTT

clone_size: NA
j_call: TRBJ2-3
d_call: NA
v_call: TRBV11-3
cdr3_aa: CASSLLFTDTQYF
cdr3_nt: TGTGCCAGCAGCTTACTATTCACAGATACGCAGTATTTT

clone_size: once
j_call: TRBJ2-1
d_call: TRBD2
v_call: TRBV27
cdr3_aa: CASSSGTSGKNEQFF
cdr3_nt: TGTGCCAGCAGCTCCGGGACTAGCGGGAAGAATGAGCAGTTCTTC

clone_size: NA
j_call: TRBJ1-4
d_call: TRBD1
v_call: TRBV7-9
cdr3_aa: CASSDGTGNEKLFF
cdr3_nt: TGTGCCAGCAGCGATGGGACAGGGAACGAAAAACTGTTTTTT

clone_size: NA
j_call: TRBJ1-1
d_call: TRBD1
v_call: TRBV7-9
cdr3_aa: CASSSTGVGSSVEAFF
cdr3_nt: TGTGCCAGCAGCTCCACAGGGGTCGGGTCCTCCGTTGAAGCTTTCTTT

clone_size: NA
j_call: TRBJ1-2
d_call: NA
v_call: TRBV6-5
cdr3_aa: CASSSVGATGGYTF
cdr3_nt: TGTGCCAGCAGTTCCGTCGGGGCTACAGGGGGCTACACCTTC

clone_size: NA
j_call: TRBJ2-2
d_call: NA
v_call: TRBV4-1
cdr3_aa: CASSRVGTGELFF
cdr3_nt: TGCGCCAGCAGCCGAGTGGGCACCGGGGAGCTGTTTTTT

clone_size: NA
j_call: TRBJ1-1
d_call: TRBD1
v_call: TRBV11-2
cdr3_aa: CASSLTGTVNTEAFF
cdr3_nt: TGTGCCAGCAGCCTTACTGGGACAGTCAACACTGAAGCTTTCTTT

clone_size: NA
j_call: TRBJ2-1
d_call: TRBD2
v_call: TRBV11-2
cdr3_aa: CASSSQREGEQFF
cdr3_nt: TGTGCCAGCAGCTCACAGCGGGAGGGTGAGCAGTTCTTC

clone_size: NA
j_call: TRBJ1-4
d_call: NA
v_call: TRBV28
cdr3_aa: CASSHGATNEKLFF
cdr3_nt: TGTGCCAGCAGTCACGGCGCAACTAATGAAAAACTGTTTTTT

clone_size: NA
j_call: TRBJ1-1
d_call: NA
v_call: TRBV19
cdr3_aa: CASSPEGFTEAFF
cdr3_nt: TGTGCCAGTAGTCCCGAGGGGTTCACTGAAGCTTTCTTT

clone_size: NA
j_call: TRBJ1-1
d_call: NA
v_call: TRBV5-1
cdr3_aa: CASRDPGVTEAFF
cdr3_nt: TGCGCCAGCAGAGACCCGGGGGTCACTGAAGCTTTCTTT

clone_size: few
j_call: TRBJ2-2
d_call: NA
v_call: TRBV7-8
cdr3_aa: CASTFRQYTGELFF
cdr3_nt: TGTGCCAGCACCTTCAGACAGTACACCGGGGAGCTGTTTTTT

clone_size: NA
j_call: TRBJ2-2
d_call: TRBD2
v_call: TRBV11-2
cdr3_aa: CASSLERFERGTGELFF
cdr3_nt: TGTGCCAGCAGCTTAGAAAGGTTCGAGCGGGGGACCGGGGAGCTGTTTTTT

clone_size: NA
j_call: TRBJ1-5
d_call: TRBD1
v_call: TRBV19
cdr3_aa: CASRTTGEIQPQHF
cdr3_nt: TGTGCCAGTAGAACCACAGGGGAGATTCAGCCCCAGCATTTT

clone_size: NA
j_call: TRBJ2-1
d_call: NA
v_call: TRBV30
cdr3_aa: CAWNPGGYNEQFF
cdr3_nt: TGTGCCTGGAACCCAGGAGGGTACAATGAGCAGTTCTTC

clone_size: few
j_call: TRBJ2-1
d_call: NA
v_call: TRBV7-2
cdr3_aa: CASSLLGKAYNEQFF
cdr3_nt: TGTGCCAGCAGCTTACTGGGAAAGGCTTACAATGAGCAGTTCTTC

clone_size: NA
j_call: TRBJ2-3
d_call: NA
v_call: TRBV11-3
cdr3_aa: CASSFGEDRTDTQYF
cdr3_nt: TGTGCCAGCAGCTTTGGGGAGGACCGCACAGATACGCAGTATTTT

clone_size: NA
j_call: TRBJ1-2
d_call: NA
v_call: TRBV27
cdr3_aa: CASSKYEMYGYTF
cdr3_nt: TGTGCCAGCAGCAAGTACGAGATGTATGGCTACACCTTC